Sequencing of this T cell receptor (beta chain) was carried out in a study of blood T cell repertoires in COVID-19 (dated by TCRdb to the early 2020s). Background on the whole study: Collaborator samples came from the United States, Italy and Spain and covered acute and convalescent phases of COVID-19. The material from the prospective study consisted of cDNA or gDNA derived from T cells, B-cell-depleted T cells, or PBMCs. Deeply sampled blood TCRbeta repertoires from subjects exposed to, actively infected with, or recovered from COVID-19 were included in the dataset. The repertoires were made available in a free public database intended to serve as a resource for research on the immune response to SARS-CoV-2. Samples came from the ongoing ImmuneRACE study (first 160 participants) plus 1,254 subjects from 6 global collaborators. The sample metadata nearly always contained a de-identified subject ID, COVID-19 status, age in years and sex. Where HLA class I and class II types were available, the types were taken from metadata supplied by the sample provider, not from assay-based typing.

Whole blood was collected in K2EDTA tubes by collaborating institutions according to the institutions' own protocols. For TCRbeta analysis, collaborators shipped samples as frozen whole blood, isolated PBMCs, or DNA extracted from either of those sample types. Note on this clone: The antigen it binds to is not known. One base away there is no much larger clone; base qualities are not given.

Broad study findings and their caveats: Clinical and demographic metadata were provided uncurated, with the amount varying by source and participant.

TCRbeta CDR3 regions were amplified from genomic DNA by means of the immunoSEQ Assay, a bias-controlled multiplex PCR. Per the source publication's procedure: Within the assay, amplification of reference gene primers was used to estimate how many nucleated cells each sample contained. To quantify the absolute abundance of each unique TCRbeta CDR3 rearrangement, sequence reads were collapsed and filtered. For each sample, productive Simpson clonality was calculated as the square root of Simpson's diversity index over productive rearrangements. What TCRdb holds here is the immuneACCESS table cut down to in-frame rearrangements. Part of the clones is not present; checked against another copy, under half of the missing clones reflect an unresolved V gene, and the others are unexplained. D and trimming were read from the DNA, whereas the V and J calls and clone size are those reported in that table. This sample lists about 66,000 clones; 82% were detected once. The ten most abundant clones make up roughly 6.7% of the sample.

V is cut back by 1 base and J by 0 bases, with 4 bases in the junction unmatched. The CDR3 runs 17 amino acids, cysteine and phenylalanine included. CDR3 DNA is the only sequence kept; it has 51 bases, read in frame from the first base. Reading the germline V gene (reference sequence) gives CDR1 SGHKS and CDR2 YYEKEE. Input material: peripheral blood. This clonotype was sampled from a man aged 60 to 75 with acute or convalescent COVID-19. Rearrangement joined TRBV5-5 to TRBJ2-1; 10 bases in the junction line up with TRBD2. DNA sequence: TGTGCCAGCAGCTTGCAAGCGGGGGGGTTCTCCTACAATGAGCAGTTCTTC. It codes for CASSLQAGGFSYNEQFF.